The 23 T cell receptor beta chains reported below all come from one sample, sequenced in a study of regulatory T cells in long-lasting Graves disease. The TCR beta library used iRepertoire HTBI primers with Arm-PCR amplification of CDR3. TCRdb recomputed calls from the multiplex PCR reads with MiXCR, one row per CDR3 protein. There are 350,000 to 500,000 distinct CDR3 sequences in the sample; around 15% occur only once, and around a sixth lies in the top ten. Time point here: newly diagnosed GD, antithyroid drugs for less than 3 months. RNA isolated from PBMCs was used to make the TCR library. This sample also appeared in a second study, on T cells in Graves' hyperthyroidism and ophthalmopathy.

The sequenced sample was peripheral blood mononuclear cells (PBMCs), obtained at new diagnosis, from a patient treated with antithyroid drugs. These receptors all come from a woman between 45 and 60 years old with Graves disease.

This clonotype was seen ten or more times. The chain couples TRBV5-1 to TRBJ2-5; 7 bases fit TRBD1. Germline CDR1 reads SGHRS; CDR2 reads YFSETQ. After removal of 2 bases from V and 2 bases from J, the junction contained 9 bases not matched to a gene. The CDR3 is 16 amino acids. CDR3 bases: TGCGCCAGCAGCTTTACCGGGACAGCCGCACAAGAGACCCAGTACTTC. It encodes CASSFTGTAAQETQYF. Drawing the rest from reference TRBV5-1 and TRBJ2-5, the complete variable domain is KAGVTQTPRYLIKTRGQQVTLSCSPISGHRSVSWYQQTPGQGLQFLFEYFSETQRNKGNFPGRFSGRQFSNSRSEMNVSTLELGDSALYLCASSFTGTAAQETQYFGPGTRLLVL.

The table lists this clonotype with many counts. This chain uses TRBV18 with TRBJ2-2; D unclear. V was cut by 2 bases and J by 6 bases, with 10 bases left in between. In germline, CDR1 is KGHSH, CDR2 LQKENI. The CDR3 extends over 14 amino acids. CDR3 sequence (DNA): TGTGCCAGCTCACCAAGGGATGGTGCCGGGGAGCTGTTTTTT. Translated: CASSPRDGAGELFF.

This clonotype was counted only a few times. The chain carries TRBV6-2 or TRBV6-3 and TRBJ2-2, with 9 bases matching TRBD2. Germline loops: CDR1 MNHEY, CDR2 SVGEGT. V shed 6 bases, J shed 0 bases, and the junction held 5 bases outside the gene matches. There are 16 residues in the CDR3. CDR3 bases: TGTGCCAGCAGACGAGCGGGAGGATCGAACACCGGGGAGCTGTTTTTT. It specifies CASRRAGGSNTGELFF.

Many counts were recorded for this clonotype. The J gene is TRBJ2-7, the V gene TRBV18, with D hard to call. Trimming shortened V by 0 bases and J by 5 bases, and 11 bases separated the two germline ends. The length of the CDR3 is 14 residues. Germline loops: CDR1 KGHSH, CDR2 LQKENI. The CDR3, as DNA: TGTGCCAGCTCACCACCGATACAGACCCACGAGCAGTACTTC. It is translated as CASSPPIQTHEQYF.

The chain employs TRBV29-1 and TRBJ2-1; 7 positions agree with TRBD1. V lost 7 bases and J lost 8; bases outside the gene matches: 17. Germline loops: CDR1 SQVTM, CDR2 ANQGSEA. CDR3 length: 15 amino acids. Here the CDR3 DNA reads TGCAGCGCCCCTCGACAGGGTCTTTTCGGCGATGAGCAGTTCTTC. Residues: CSAPRQGLFGDEQFF.

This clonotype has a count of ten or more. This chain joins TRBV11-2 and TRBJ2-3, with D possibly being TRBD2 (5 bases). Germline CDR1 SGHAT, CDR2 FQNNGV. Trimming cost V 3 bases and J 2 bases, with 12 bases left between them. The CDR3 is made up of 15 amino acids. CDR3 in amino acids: CASSFLGVFTDTQYF. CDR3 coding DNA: TGTGCCAGCAGCTTCTTGGGAGTTTTCACAGATACGCAGTATTTT. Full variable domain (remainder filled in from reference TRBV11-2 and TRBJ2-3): EAGVAQSPRYKIIEKRQSVAFWCNPISGHATLYWYQQILGQGPKLLIQFQNNGVVDDSQLPKDRFSAERLKGVDSTLKIQPAKLEDSAVYLCASSFLGVFTDTQYFGPGTRLTVL.

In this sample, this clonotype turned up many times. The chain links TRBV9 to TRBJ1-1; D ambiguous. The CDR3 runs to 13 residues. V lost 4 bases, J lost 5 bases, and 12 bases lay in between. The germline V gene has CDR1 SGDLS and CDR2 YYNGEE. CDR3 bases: TGTGCCAGCAGCACCTACGTAGGGACTGAAGCTTTCTTT. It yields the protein CASSTYVGTEAFF.

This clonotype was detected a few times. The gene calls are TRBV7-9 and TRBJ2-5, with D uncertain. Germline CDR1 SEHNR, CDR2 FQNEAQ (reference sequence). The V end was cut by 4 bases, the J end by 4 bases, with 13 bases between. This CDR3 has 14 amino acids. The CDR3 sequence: CASSSGDVAETQYF. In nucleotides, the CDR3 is TGTGCCAGCAGCTCAGGCGACGTGGCAGAGACCCAGTACTTC.

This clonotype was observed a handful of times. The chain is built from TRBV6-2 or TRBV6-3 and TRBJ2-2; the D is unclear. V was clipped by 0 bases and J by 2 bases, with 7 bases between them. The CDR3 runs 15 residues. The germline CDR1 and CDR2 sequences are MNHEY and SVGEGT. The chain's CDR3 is CASSYSMDNTGELFF. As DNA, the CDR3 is TGTGCCAGCAGTTACTCGATGGACAACACCGGGGAGCTGTTTTTT.

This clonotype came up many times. The CDR3 here is CASRLRTSENNEQFF. The CDR3 DNA follows: TGCGCCAGCAGATTAAGGACTAGCGAGAACAATGAGCAGTTCTTC. The chain couples TRBV5-1 to TRBJ2-1; 9 positions match TRBD2. The CDR3 runs 15 residues. Germline trimming cut 5 bases from V and 5 bases from J; bases unmatched to any gene: 8. Germline CDR1 SGHRS, CDR2 YFSETQ. Together with reference TRBV5-1 and TRBJ2-1, the CDR3 gives the full variable domain: KAGVTQTPRYLIKTRGQQVTLSCSPISGHRSVSWYQQTPGQGLQFLFEYFSETQRNKGNFPGRFSGRQFSNSRSEMNVSTLELGDSALYLCASRLRTSENNEQFFGPGTRLTVL.

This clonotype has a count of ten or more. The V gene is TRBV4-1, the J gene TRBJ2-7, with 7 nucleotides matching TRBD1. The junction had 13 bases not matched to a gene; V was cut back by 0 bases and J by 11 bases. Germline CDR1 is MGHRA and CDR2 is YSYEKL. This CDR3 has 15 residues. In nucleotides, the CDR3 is TGCGCCAGCAGCCAAGATCCTACCCCCCGGGACAGCAAGTACTTC. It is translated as CASSQDPTPRDSKYF.

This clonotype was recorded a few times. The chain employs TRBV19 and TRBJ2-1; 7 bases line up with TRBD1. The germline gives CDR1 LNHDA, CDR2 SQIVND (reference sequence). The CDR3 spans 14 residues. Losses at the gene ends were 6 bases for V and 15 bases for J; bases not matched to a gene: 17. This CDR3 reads CASRRTGTHEVRFF. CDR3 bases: TGTGCCAGTAGGAGGACAGGCACCCACGAGGTCCGGTTCTTC.

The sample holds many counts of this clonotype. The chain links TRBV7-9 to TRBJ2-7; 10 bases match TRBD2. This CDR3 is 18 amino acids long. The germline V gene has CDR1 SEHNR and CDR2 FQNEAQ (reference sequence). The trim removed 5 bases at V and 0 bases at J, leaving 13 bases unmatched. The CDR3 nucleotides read TGTGCCAGCAGCCCTCCCGGGACTAGCGCAAGGAGCTCCTACGAGCAGTACTTC. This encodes CASSPPGTSARSSYEQYF.

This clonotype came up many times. CDR3 in DNA: TGTGCCAGCAGCTCGGAGTTAGTTTACACCGGGGAGCTGTTTTTT. As protein: CASSSELVYTGELFF. The chain employs TRBV7-2 and TRBJ2-2; no clear D. The CDR3 is 15 residues long. Germline-derived CDR1 and CDR2 are SGHTA and FQGNSA. Trimming removed 4 bases from V and 3 bases from J, with 12 bases in between.

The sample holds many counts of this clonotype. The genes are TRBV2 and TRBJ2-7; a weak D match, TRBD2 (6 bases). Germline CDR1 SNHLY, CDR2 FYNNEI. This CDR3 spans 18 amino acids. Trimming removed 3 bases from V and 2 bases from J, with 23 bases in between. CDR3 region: CASSEGPAGLASPYEQYF. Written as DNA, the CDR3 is TGTGCCAGCAGTGAGGGACCCGCGGGGCTAGCGAGTCCCTACGAGCAGTACTTC.

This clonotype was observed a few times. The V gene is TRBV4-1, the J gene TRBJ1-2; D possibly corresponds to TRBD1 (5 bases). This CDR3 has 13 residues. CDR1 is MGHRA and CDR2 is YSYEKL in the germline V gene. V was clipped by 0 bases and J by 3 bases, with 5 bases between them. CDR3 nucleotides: TGCGCCAGCAGCCAAGAGACAGACTATGGCTACACCTTC. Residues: CASSQETDYGYTF.

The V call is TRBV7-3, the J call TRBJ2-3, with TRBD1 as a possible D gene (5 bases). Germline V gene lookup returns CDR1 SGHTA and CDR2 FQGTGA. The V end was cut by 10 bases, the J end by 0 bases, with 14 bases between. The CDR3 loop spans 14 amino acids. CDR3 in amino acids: CANRNRSSTDTQYF. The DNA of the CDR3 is TGTGCCAACAGGAACAGGTCTAGCACAGATACGCAGTATTTT.

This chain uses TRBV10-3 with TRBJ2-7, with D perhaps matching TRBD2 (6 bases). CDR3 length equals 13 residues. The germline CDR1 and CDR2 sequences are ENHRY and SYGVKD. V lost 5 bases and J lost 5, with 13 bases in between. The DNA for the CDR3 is TGTGCCATCAGTCCGACTAGGAGCGACGAGCAGTACTTC. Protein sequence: CAISPTRSDEQYF.

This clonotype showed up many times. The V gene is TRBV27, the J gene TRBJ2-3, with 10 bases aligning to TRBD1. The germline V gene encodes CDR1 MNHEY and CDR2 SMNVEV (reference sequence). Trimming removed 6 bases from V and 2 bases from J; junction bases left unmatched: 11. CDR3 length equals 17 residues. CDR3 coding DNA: TGTGCCAGCAGGGGGGGACAGGGGAACTTTAACACAGATACGCAGTATTTT. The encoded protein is CASRGGQGNFNTDTQYF.

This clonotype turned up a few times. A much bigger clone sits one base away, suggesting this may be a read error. Here the CDR3 DNA reads TGTGCCATCAGTGAGTTGCCCACCCCGAGACAGGGTACCTGCGAGCAGTACTTC. Its protein is CAISELPTPRQGTCEQYF. V and J are TRBV10-3 and TRBJ2-7, with 7 bases matching TRBD1. V lost 1 base and J lost 6; bases outside the gene matches: 18. This CDR3 spans 18 amino acids. The germline V gene encodes CDR1 ENHRY and CDR2 SYGVKD.

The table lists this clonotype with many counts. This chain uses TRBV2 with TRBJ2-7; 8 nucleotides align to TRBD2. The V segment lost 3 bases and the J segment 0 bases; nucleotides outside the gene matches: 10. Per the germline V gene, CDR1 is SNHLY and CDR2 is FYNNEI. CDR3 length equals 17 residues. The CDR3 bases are TGTGCCAGCAGTGAGGGACACGCGGGAGGTAGCTCCTACGAGCAGTACTTC. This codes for CASSEGHAGGSSYEQYF.

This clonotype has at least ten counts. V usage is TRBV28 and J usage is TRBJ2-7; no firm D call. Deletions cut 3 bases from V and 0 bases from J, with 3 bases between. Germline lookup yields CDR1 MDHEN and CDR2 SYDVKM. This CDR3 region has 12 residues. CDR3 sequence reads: CASSFSSYEQYF. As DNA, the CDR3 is TGTGCCAGCAGTTTTTCCTCCTACGAGCAGTACTTC.

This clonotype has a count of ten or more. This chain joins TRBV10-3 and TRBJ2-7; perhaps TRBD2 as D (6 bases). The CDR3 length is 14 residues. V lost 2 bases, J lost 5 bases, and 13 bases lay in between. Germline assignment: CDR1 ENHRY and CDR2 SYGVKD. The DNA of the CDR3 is TGTGCCATCAGTGAGGCTCTAGCGACCGACGAGCAGTACTTC. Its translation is CAISEALATDEQYF.